This TCR beta chain derives from a study of CD8 T cells in Susac syndrome. Whole-study findings and limits: As the study acknowledged, the number of individuals in its TCR sequencing and HLA analysis was relatively small.

Per germline, CDR1 SGHKS and CDR2 YYEKEE (reference sequence). V was trimmed by 4 bases and J by 0 bases, leaving 14 bases between them. The CDR3 has 15 amino acids. Random hexamers primed reverse transcription of about 0.45 to 1 ug RNA. In TCRdb, the immunoSEQ multiplex PCR reads were re-called with MiXCR into one record per CDR3 protein. The sample carries under 95,000 distinct CDR3 sequences, roughly 94% recorded once. Note on this clonotype: What it recognizes is unknown.

The rearrangement links TRBV5-5 to TRBJ2-7; perhaps TRBD1 as D (5 bases). This sequence was found in a human donor with Susac syndrome. Sequenced material: CD4+ T cells from PBMCs. This CDR3 reads CASSPVPDSSYEQYF. The CDR3 DNA follows: TGTGCCAGCAGCCCCGTCCCAGACAGCTCCTACGAGCAGTACTTC.